A selection of T cell receptor beta chains follows, all from one sample in a study of cytomegalovirus exposure and HLA in healthy donors. Sequencing was performed with immunoSEQ multiplex PCR; in TCRdb, only in-frame clones are kept and a portion is missing. The data hold roughly 100,000 clones, with less than 90% observed a single time. The sequenced sample consisted of PBMCs. Every receptor here comes from a woman aged 18-29 years in good health and CMV-seropositive. Both conserved end residues are part of each CDR3. The D gene is left open where the match is weak. Clone size is not always given. Where it is, it says once, few, many or a class for expanded clones.

>-|TRBD2|TRBV5-6|TRBJ2-2
CASRPKGLAGLNTGELFF
TGTGCCAGCAGACCAAAGGGACTAGCGGGACTGAACACCGGGGAGCTGTTTTTT
>-|-|TRBV9|TRBJ1-2
CASSVARGAGDYNYGYTF
TGTGCCAGCAGCGTAGCGCGGGGGGCAGGGGACTATAACTATGGCTACACCTTC
>few|TRBD2|TRBV29-1|TRBJ2-5
CSVEKFSGGWQETQYF
TGCAGCGTTGAAAAGTTTAGCGGGGGGTGGCAAGAGACCCAGTACTTC
>-|-|TRBV19|TRBJ2-7
CASSKERGYPYEQYF
TGTGCCAGTAGTAAAGAGAGGGGGTACCCCTACGAGCAGTACTTC
>-|TRBD1|TRBV6-6|TRBJ1-1
CASSSQDRGNTEAFF
TGTGCCAGCAGTTCGCAGGACAGGGGCAACACTGAAGCTTTCTTT
>once|-|TRBV10-2|TRBJ1-2
CASRDPGGGYTF
TGCGCCAGCAGGGATCCGGGGGGGGGCTACACCTTC
>once|TRBD2|TRBV2|TRBJ2-1
CASSWGGTPNEQFF
TGTGCCAGCAGTTGGGGAGGGACTCCCAATGAGCAGTTCTTC
>once|-|TRBV9|TRBJ1-4
CASSAGVGWGEKLFF
TGTGCCAGCAGCGCCGGGGTAGGTTGGGGTGAAAAACTGTTTTTT
>-|-|TRBV15|TRBJ2-7
CATSRDNRGEQYF
TGTGCCACCAGCAGAGATAATCGAGGCGAGCAGTACTTC
>-|-|TRBV6-4|TRBJ1-2
CASSDSPESYGYTF
TGTGCCAGCAGTGACTCTCCGGAGTCCTATGGCTACACCTTC
>-|TRBD2|TRBV27|TRBJ2-5
CASSKPGLAQETQYF
TGTGCCAGCAGTAAGCCGGGACTAGCCCAGGAGACCCAGTACTTC
>-|-|TRBV2|TRBJ2-5
CASSVVRETQYF
TGTGCCAGCAGTGTAGTACGAGAGACCCAGTACTTC
>-|TRBD1|TRBV13|TRBJ1-2
CASSGQGFHGYTF
TGTGCCAGCAGCGGACAGGGATTCCATGGCTACACCTTC
>-|TRBD1|TRBV28|TRBJ1-1
CASTSGQGRLRTEAFF
TGTGCCAGCACCTCGGGACAGGGGAGGCTTAGGACTGAAGCTTTCTTT
>-|TRBD1|TRBV27|TRBJ1-2
CASSFYPDRTGRADGYTF
TGTGCCAGCAGTTTTTACCCCGACCGGACAGGGAGAGCGGATGGCTACACCTTC
>-|-|TRBV15|TRBJ2-3
CATSRDRGGTDTQYF
TGTGCCACCAGCAGAGACAGGGGAGGCACAGATACGCAGTATTTT
>-|TRBD1|TRBV11-3|TRBJ2-3
CASSGNRGRADTQYF
TGTGCCAGCAGCGGCAACAGGGGGCGGGCAGATACGCAGTATTTT
>-|-|TRBV7-9|TRBJ1-2
CASSLDRVGLGYTF
TGTGCCAGCAGCTTAGACAGGGTTGGTCTGGGCTACACCTTC
>-|-|TRBV11-3|TRBJ2-3
CASSVGRVLTDTQYF
TGTGCCAGCAGCGTTGGCAGGGTACTCACAGATACGCAGTATTTT
>-|-|TRBV25-1|TRBJ2-2
CASGRGTADPTGAGELFF
TGTGCCAGCGGGCGTGGGACGGCCGATCCCACGGGAGCTGGGGAGCTGTTTTTT
>-|-|TRBV6-1|TRBJ2-7
CASTEGRGSSYEQYF
TGTGCCAGCACCGAGGGTCGGGGGTCCTCCTACGAGCAGTACTTC
>-|-|TRBV9|TRBJ1-6
CASSVAGYDNSPLHF
TGTGCCAGCAGCGTAGCAGGATACGATAATTCACCCCTCCACTTT
>-|-|TRBV4-1|TRBJ1-1
CASSQEGARWDTEAFF
TGCGCCAGCAGCCAAGAAGGGGCACGATGGGACACTGAAGCTTTCTTT
>-|TRBD1|TRBV9|TRBJ1-6
CASSADRSPNSPLHF
TGTGCCAGCAGCGCGGACAGGAGCCCTAATTCACCCCTCCACTTT
>-|-|TRBV7-8|TRBJ2-5
CASSPRLRPPETQYF
TGTGCCAGCAGCCCAAGACTCCGACCGCCAGAGACCCAGTACTTC
>-|-|TRBV6-1|TRBJ1-4
CASSGTWTNEKLFF
TGTGCCAGCAGTGGGACTTGGACTAATGAAAAACTGTTTTTT
>-|-|TRBV7-9|TRBJ2-1
CASSAASTGNEQFF
TGTGCCAGCAGCGCAGCGTCTACGGGGAATGAGCAGTTCTTC
>-|-|TRBV2|TRBJ2-5
CASSVGQTGETQYF
TGTGCCAGCAGCGTAGGACAGACGGGAGAGACCCAGTACTTC
>-|-|TRBV6-1|TRBJ1-2
CASSGTSGHYGYTF
TGTGCCAGCAGCGGGACATCGGGACACTATGGCTACACCTTC
>-|-|TRBV2|TRBJ1-4
CASSEIELFF
TGTGCCAGCAGTGAAATAGAACTGTTTTTT